Each of the 27 T cell receptor beta chains below was sequenced from the same sample in a study of shared clonotypes between healthy human individuals (dated by TCRdb to 2019 to 2021). The library was made by the immunoSEQ multiplex PCR assay. Entries here come from immuneACCESS through TCRdb and include only in-frame sequences with V and J called. Some clones fail to appear in such tables; in the studies checked, an unresolved V gene covers under half of the shortfall, and the cause of the remainder is unknown. The sample table holds about 2.1 million clones, of which about 93% were seen once. About 1.7% of the sample is taken by the ten largest. CD8 naive samples consisted of CD45RO-negative cells that were positively selected for CCR7, yielding a CD45RA+CCR7+ population without TemRA cells. The sample consisted of naive CD8+ T cells from PBMCs. Read against the paper, the sample's cell subset or site label means: CD45RA+CCR7+. Receptors originate from a man between 18 and 29 years old in good health. Some clones in this sample may be carry-over from other donors' samples.

The rearrangement joins TRBV5-1 to TRBJ2-7, with D perhaps matching TRBD2 (6 bases). This CDR3 spans 13 amino acids. The germline V gene has CDR1 SGHRS and CDR2 YFSETQ. The V end was cut by 0 bases, the J end by 5 bases, with 9 bases between. The CDR3 nucleotides are TGCGCCAGCAGCTTGGGACTAGTGAACGAGCAGTACTTC. It is translated as CASSLGLVNEQYF.

The chain is built from TRBV28 and TRBJ2-7, with TRBD2 identical over 14 bases. Germline V lookup: CDR1 MDHEN, CDR2 SYDVKM. The CDR3 is 22 amino acids. The V and J ends lost 5 bases and 7 bases, in that order; junction bases with no gene match: 28. For the CDR3, the DNA is TGTGCCAGCAGTGGGACTAGCGGGAGTTTAAATAACTTATATCCTTTAATGAGAGAGCAGTACTTC. Translation: CASSGTSGSLNNLYPLMREQYF.

The chain joins TRBV30 to TRBJ1-3; no clear D. CDR1 is GTSNPN, CDR2 SVGIG, per germline (reference sequence). The V end was cut by 1 base, the J end by 9 bases, with 7 bases between. The length of the CDR3 is 11 residues. CDR3 in DNA: TGTGCCTGGAGTGCAGGTGGCACCATATATTTT. This encodes CAWSAGGTIYF.

This sequence joins TRBV19 and TRBJ1-2; 9 bases are shared with TRBD1. The germline CDR1 and CDR2 sequences are LNHDA and SQIVND (reference sequence). V trimming: 6 bases; J trimming: 8 bases; junction bases outside the gene matches: 22. This CDR3 is built from 18 residues. CDR3 coding DNA: TGTGCCAGTAGCCTATTATATATTTGGACAGGGGTCCAGGGCGGCTACACCTTC. It codes for CASSLLYIWTGVQGGYTF.

This chain connects TRBV4-1 to TRBJ2-3, with 10 bases lining up with TRBD2. The CDR3 runs to 18 residues. From germline, CDR1 is MGHRA and CDR2 YSYEKL. J was trimmed by 2 bases and V by 1 base; bases with no gene match: 9. For the CDR3, the DNA is TGCGCCAGCAGCCAAGTAGTAATAGCGGGAGGTTACACAGATACGCAGTATTTT. Encoded protein: CASSQVVIAGGYTDTQYF.

This chain uses TRBV7-9 with TRBJ2-3, with a possible D match to TRBD1 (7 bases). The CDR3 totals 16 residues. The germline V and J ends were trimmed by 2 bases and 2 bases, with 14 bases remaining between them. Looked up from germline, CDR1 is SEHNR and CDR2 is FQNEAQ (reference sequence). The CDR3: CASSLRRGLSTDTQYF. The CDR3 DNA sequence: TGTGCCAGCAGCTTACGGAGGGGGCTCTCCACAGATACGCAGTATTTT.

This clone appeared once. The gene calls are TRBV6-5 and TRBJ2-5; D unclear. This CDR3 has 15 residues. V was pared by 4 bases and J by 5 bases, with 17 bases between. Germline CDR1 MNHEY, CDR2 SVGAGI. The CDR3 loop is CASSSDRLQGETQYF. DNA of the CDR3: TGTGCCAGCAGTTCCGATCGACTCCAAGGGGAGACCCAGTACTTC.

V usage is TRBV28 and J usage is TRBJ2-1; TRBD2 agrees at 8 bases. CDR1 and CDR2 from the germline V gene are MDHEN and SYDVKM. This CDR3 is built from 17 residues. V was pared by 5 bases and J by 7 bases, with 16 bases of the junction left unmatched. The CDR3 nucleotides are TGTGCCAGCAGTGTCTTCCCCCAAAGCGGGAGTGAAAATGAGCAGTTCTTC. The encoded protein is CASSVFPQSGSENEQFF.

V gene TRBV9 combines with J gene TRBJ2-5; either TRBD1 or TRBD2 may supply D (6 bases each). This CDR3 is 15 amino acids long. V lost 0 bases to trimming and J lost 5 bases, with 14 bases between them. Germline V lookup: CDR1 SGDLS, CDR2 YYNGEE. CDR3 sequence (DNA): TGTGCCAGCAGCGTAGCAGGGGCGGGGAGTGAGACCCAGTACTTC. Amino acid sequence: CASSVAGAGSETQYF.

The chain employs TRBV7-2 and TRBJ2-2; TRBD1 matches 7 bases. V trimming: 3 bases; J trimming: 4 bases; junction bases outside the gene matches: 14. CDR1 is SGHTA, CDR2 FQGNSA, per germline. CDR3 length: 18 residues. The CDR3 DNA reads TGTGCCAGCAGCTTGAGAGGACAGGAGTTTTCCAGCACCGGGGAGCTGTTTTTT. Protein sequence: CASSLRGQEFSSTGELFF.

The V and J genes are TRBV27 and TRBJ2-5, with 13 bases that match TRBD2. The length of the CDR3 is 14 residues. Germline lookup yields CDR1 MNHEY and CDR2 SMNVEV (reference sequence). Losses at the gene ends were 5 bases for V and 6 bases for J; bases not matched to a gene: 3. Here the CDR3 DNA reads TGTGCCAGCAGTCCCGGGACTAGCGGGAAGACCCAGTACTTC. This encodes CASSPGTSGKTQYF.

This clone was detected once. The chain has TRBV9 and TRBJ2-3, with D tentatively TRBD2 (5 bases). The CDR3 loop spans 14 amino acids. Germline CDR1 SGDLS, CDR2 YYNGEE. Trimming took 3 bases from V and 0 from J, leaving 8 bases between them. CDR3 amino acids: CASSGGESTDTQYF. The CDR3 region has the DNA TGTGCCAGCAGCGGGGGAGAGAGCACAGATACGCAGTATTTT.

The chain carries TRBV27 and TRBJ2-7, with 9 positions matching TRBD1. The germline V gene encodes CDR1 MNHEY and CDR2 SMNVEV (reference sequence). The CDR3 consists of 15 residues. Trimming at V came to 7 bases and at J to 5 bases, leaving 12 bases not matched to a gene. CDR3 nucleotides: TGTGCCAGCACCGTCCACAGGGGGCTCCTGGACGAGCAGTACTTC. Translation gives CASTVHRGLLDEQYF.

V and J are TRBV9 and TRBJ2-1; 9 bases match TRBD2. V was clipped by 4 bases and J by 8 bases; unmatched bases: 7. This CDR3 spans 14 amino acids. CDR1 is SGDLS and CDR2 is YYNGEE in the germline V gene. CDR3 DNA sequence: TGTGCCAGCAGCCGGGGCGGGAGGGCCGATGAGCAGTTCTTC. Translating gives CASSRGGRADEQFF.

On this clone: This sample includes further DNA sequences coding for the same CDR3. This chain joins TRBV11-2 and TRBJ2-7; D is possibly TRBD2 (5 bases). The CDR3 consists of 15 residues. Trimming pared 1 base from V and 0 bases from J, leaving 10 bases between. The germline gives CDR1 SGHAT, CDR2 FQNNGV. CDR3 nucleotide sequence: TGTGCCAGCAGCTTAGGGAGGACGAGCTCCTACGAGCAGTACTTC. Its translation is CASSLGRTSSYEQYF.

CDR3 sequence (DNA): TGTGCCAGCAGTCTTGGACTTTTCACGCCGGGCTACACCTTC. Protein product: CASSLGLFTPGYTF. The chain couples TRBV28 to TRBJ1-2; D remains ambiguous. The V end was cut by 5 bases, the J end by 8 bases, with 18 bases between. The CDR3 loop spans 14 amino acids. From germline, CDR1 is MDHEN and CDR2 SYDVKM.

For this clone: This CDR3 is also generated by other DNA sequences in the sample. In nucleotides, the CDR3 is TGTGCCAGCAGTACCGCCTACGAGCAGTACTTC. Protein sequence: CASSTAYEQYF. This chain connects TRBV28 to TRBJ2-7, with D uncertain. Looked up from germline, CDR1 is MDHEN and CDR2 is SYDVKM. The CDR3 length is 11 residues. V dropped 5 bases and J dropped 2 bases, with 4 bases sitting between them. Looking up the rest from reference TRBV28 and TRBJ2-7 gives the full variable domain: DVKVTQSSRYLVKRTGEKVFLECVQDMDHENMFWYRQDPGLGLRLIYFSYDVKMKEKGDIPEGYSVSREKKERFSLILESASTNQTSMYLCASSTAYEQYFGPGTRLTVT.

This chain links TRBV28 with TRBJ1-6; D not resolved. Per the germline V gene, CDR1 is MDHEN and CDR2 is SYDVKM. Trimming removed 8 bases at V and 7 bases at J, with 9 bases between. CDR3 length: 12 residues. Here the CDR3 DNA reads TGTGCCAGCCGGTGGGCCAATTCACCCCTCCACTTT. Its protein is CASRWANSPLHF. The whole variable domain, remainder taken from reference TRBV28 and TRBJ1-6, is DVKVTQSSRYLVKRTGEKVFLECVQDMDHENMFWYRQDPGLGLRLIYFSYDVKMKEKGDIPEGYSVSREKKERFSLILESASTNQTSMYLCASRWANSPLHFGNGTRLTVT.

To note about this clone: Other nucleotide sequences from this sample produce the same CDR3. V gene TRBV27 combines with J gene TRBJ2-1, with 10 bases that match TRBD2. The CDR3 length is 15 residues. The junction had 6 bases not matched to a gene; V was cut back by 6 bases and J by 4 bases. Germline values: CDR1 MNHEY, CDR2 SMNVEV (reference sequence). The CDR3 reads CASSLAGAPYNEQFF. CDR3 nucleotide sequence: TGTGCCAGCAGCCTAGCGGGGGCGCCTTACAATGAGCAGTTCTTC.

The chain uses TRBV5-4 and TRBJ2-6; the D is unclear. CDR1 and CDR2 (germline): SGHNT, YYREEE (reference sequence). The ends were cut back, 0 bases at V and 2 bases at J, with 3 bases in the middle. This CDR3 region has 14 residues. The chain's CDR3 is CASSLGPGANVLTF. DNA for the CDR3: TGTGCCAGCAGCTTGGGTCCTGGGGCCAACGTCCTGACTTTC.

The chain joins TRBV9 to TRBJ2-7, with 11 bases lining up with TRBD2. The J call may be faulty, since TRBJ2-5 better matches the DNA end. Germline values: CDR1 SGDLS, CDR2 YYNGEE. The length of the CDR3 is 14 residues. The CDR3 loop is CASSVSGTSGTQYF. The CDR3 DNA reads TGTGCCAGCAGCGTTTCCGGGACTAGCGGGACCCAGTACTTC.

V gene TRBV28 combines with J gene TRBJ1-1; D is unclear. Deletions cut 6 bases from V and 0 bases from J, with 26 bases between. Germline V gives CDR1 MDHEN, CDR2 SYDVKM. CDR3 length equals 19 residues. Here the CDR3 reads CASRVLVHSNRELNTEAFF. In DNA form, the CDR3 reads TGTGCCAGCAGGGTTCTGGTTCACTCTAACCGGGAATTGAACACTGAAGCTTTCTTT.

V is TRBV11-2 and J is TRBJ2-7; D gene unclear. V gave up 3 bases and J gave up 6 bases, with 15 bases separating them. Germline V CDR1 and CDR2: SGHAT, FQNNGV. This CDR3 is 14 amino acids long. The CDR3 DNA is TGTGCCAGCAGCTTCGGCGGAACGCCACCCGAGCAGTACTTC. Translation: CASSFGGTPPEQYF.

J is TRBJ2-7 and V is TRBV27; 7 nucleotides match TRBD2. V lost 2 bases and J lost 7; bases outside the gene matches: 8. The CDR3 has 14 residues. Germline V gene lookup returns CDR1 MNHEY and CDR2 SMNVEV (reference sequence). The CDR3 protein is CASSLRRREREQYF. CDR3 in DNA: TGTGCCAGCAGTTTACGGCGGCGGGAGCGAGAGCAGTACTTC.

This chain links TRBV10-3 with TRBJ2-2; 8 positions match TRBD2. The ends lost 7 bases at V and 6 bases at J; junction bases unmatched: 7. CDR3 length: 14 amino acids. From germline, CDR1 is ENHRY and CDR2 SYGVKD. CDR3 residues: CAIKSGREAGELFF. CDR3 DNA sequence: TGTGCCATCAAAAGCGGGAGAGAGGCCGGGGAGCTGTTTTTT.

Concerning this clone: Other DNA sequences in this sample translate to the same CDR3. The chain recombines TRBV27 with TRBJ2-7; no definite D call. Trimming removed 2 bases at V and 4 bases at J, with 9 bases between. This CDR3 is 13 amino acids long. Germline CDR1 is MNHEY and CDR2 is SMNVEV (reference sequence). For the CDR3, the DNA is TGTGCCAGCAGTTTAAATGGTAATTACGAGCAGTACTTC. Encoded protein: CASSLNGNYEQYF.

Here the CDR3 reads CSARPGSYNEQFF. CDR3 sequence (DNA): TGCAGCGCCCGTCCAGGCTCCTACAATGAGCAGTTCTTC. The chain is built from TRBV29-1 and TRBJ2-1, with D hard to call. The CDR3 contains 13 residues. V gave up 7 bases and J gave up 0 bases, with 10 bases separating them. Germline V gene sequence: CDR1 SQVTM, CDR2 ANQGSEA.